This entry features one T cell receptor (beta chain) sequence. Its antigen remains unidentified. Quantitative 5'-RACE with molecular barcodes produced the TCR beta libraries. TCRdb used MiXCR to reprocess the 5' RACE reads, holding one entry per CDR3 protein. The sample consists of over 600,000 distinct CDR3 sequences, under 20% of them appearing once. This sample is part of a study of CD8 T cells in ankylosing spondylitis. Study observations and caveats: What appeared characteristic of ankylosing spondylitis blood was a TCR beta motif of under 10 highly homologous variants. Researchers report that disease-linked clones proved CD8+ and relatively rare in peripheral blood. Reportedly, disease-linked clones are significantly enriched in ankylosing spondylitis patients' matched synovial fluid. In synovial fluid and blood from reactive arthritis, some motif variants were previously reported.

Sequenced input: blood, either unsorted or a sorted T cell fraction (not recorded which). The receptor's source is a male donor with ankylosing spondylitis.

The CDR3 nucleotides are TGTGCCAACCAGCGGGGGGACATGTACAATGAGCAGTTCTTC. This sequence encodes CANQRGDMYNEQFF. The chain joins TRBV6-1 to TRBJ2-1; 9 bases fit TRBD2. The CDR3 extends over 14 amino acids. Unmatched junction bases numbered 8, after V lost 10 bases and J lost 4 bases. Germline V gene lookup returns CDR1 MNHNS and CDR2 SASEGT.